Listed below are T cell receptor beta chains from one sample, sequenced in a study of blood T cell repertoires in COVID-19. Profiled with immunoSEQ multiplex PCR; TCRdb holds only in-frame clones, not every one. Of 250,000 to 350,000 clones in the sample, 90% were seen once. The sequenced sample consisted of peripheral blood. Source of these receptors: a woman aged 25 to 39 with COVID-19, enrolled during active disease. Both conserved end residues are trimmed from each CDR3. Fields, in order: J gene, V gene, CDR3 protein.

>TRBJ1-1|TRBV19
ASSIVQSMNTEAF
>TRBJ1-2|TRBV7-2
ASSLGGQGDLNYGYT
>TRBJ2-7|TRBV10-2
ASIDRTSGITYEQY
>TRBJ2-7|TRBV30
AWSATGGYEQY
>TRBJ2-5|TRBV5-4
ASSLALRPPTISGRETQY
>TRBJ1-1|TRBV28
ASSPGQTNTEAF
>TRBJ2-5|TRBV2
ASSSGTGSSETQY
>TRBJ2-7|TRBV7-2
ASSPAAGGSYEQY
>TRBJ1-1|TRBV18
ASSPTRTENTEAF
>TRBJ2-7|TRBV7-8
ASSSRTGGPYEQY
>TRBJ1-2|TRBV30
AWSLRQGRYGYT
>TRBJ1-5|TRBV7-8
ASSLSGGDQPQH
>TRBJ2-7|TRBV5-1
ASSPGGQGVDEQY
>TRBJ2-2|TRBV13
ASSYYRGNKAGELF
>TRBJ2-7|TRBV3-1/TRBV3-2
ASSQVPGGLEQY
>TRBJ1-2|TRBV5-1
ASSLPGSNGYT
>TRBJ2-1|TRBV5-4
ASSFGTGGNNEQF
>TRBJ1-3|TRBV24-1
ATSDSQGSGNTIY
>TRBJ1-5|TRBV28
ASSLGTANSNQPQH
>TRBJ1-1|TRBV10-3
AIRGTGAEAF
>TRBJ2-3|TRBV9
ASSVGGGLADTQY
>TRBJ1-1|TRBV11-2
ASSSGGNTEAF
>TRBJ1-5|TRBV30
AWSVKSPGHQPQH
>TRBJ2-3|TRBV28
ASSLRREWGTDTQY
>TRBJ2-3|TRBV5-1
ASSATGPDTQY
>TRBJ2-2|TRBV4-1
ASSQLTGSTGELF
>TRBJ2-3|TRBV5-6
ASSFWRSLWD
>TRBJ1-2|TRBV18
ASSPSGQGYGYT
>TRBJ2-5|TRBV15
ATGRVGETQY
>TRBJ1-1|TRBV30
AWSLGQINTEAF
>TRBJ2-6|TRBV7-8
ASSFSGIGSGANVLT
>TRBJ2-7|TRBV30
AWSVAGGPYEQY
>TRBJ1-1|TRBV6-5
ASSYWTGTEAF
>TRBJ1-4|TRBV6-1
ASSDLPTGQNEKLF
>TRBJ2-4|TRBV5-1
ASSGTGGGKNIQY
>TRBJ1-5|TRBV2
ASRADTNQPQH
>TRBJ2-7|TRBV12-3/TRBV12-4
ASSLSGIYEQY
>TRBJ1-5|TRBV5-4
ASSLQGAGNQPQH
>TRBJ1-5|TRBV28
ASSTGQTSNQPQH
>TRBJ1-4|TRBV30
AWNFLGQPNEKLF
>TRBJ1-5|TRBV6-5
ASNVNRAGNQPQH
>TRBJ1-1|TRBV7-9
ASSLDGRANTEAF
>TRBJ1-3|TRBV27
ASSPGGGNRNTIY
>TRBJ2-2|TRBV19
ASSIILATTGELF
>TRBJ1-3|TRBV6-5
ASTADRSSGNTIY
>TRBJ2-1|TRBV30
AWSSGTSGSQLYNEQF
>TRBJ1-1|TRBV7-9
ASSPGTGQAEAF
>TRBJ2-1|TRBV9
ASSPAGGGYNEQF
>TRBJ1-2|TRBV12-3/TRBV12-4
ASSSGGLDGYT
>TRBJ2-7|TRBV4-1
ASSPLAGGPYEQY
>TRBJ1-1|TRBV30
AWMDMGTEAF